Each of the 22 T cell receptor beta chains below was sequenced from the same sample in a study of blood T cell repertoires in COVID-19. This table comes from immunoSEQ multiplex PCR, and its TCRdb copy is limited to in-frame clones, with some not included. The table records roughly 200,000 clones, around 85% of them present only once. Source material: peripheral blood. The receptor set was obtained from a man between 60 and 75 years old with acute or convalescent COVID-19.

The CDR3 region is CASSSPEGREGRDTQYF. Here the CDR3 DNA reads TGTGCCAGCAGTTCCCCTGAGGGGCGGGAGGGAAGGGATACGCAGTATTTT. The J gene is TRBJ2-3, the V gene TRBV28, with 9 bases identical to TRBD2. The J segment lost 6 bases and the V segment lost 4 bases, leaving 14 bases of the junction unmatched. From germline, CDR1 is MDHEN and CDR2 SYDVKM. The CDR3 is 17 residues long.

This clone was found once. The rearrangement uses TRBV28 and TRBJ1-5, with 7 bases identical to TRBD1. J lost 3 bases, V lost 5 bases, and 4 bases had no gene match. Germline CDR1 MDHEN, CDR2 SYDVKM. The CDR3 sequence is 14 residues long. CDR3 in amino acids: CASSPGQHNQPQHF. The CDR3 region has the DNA TGTGCCAGCAGTCCGGGACAGCACAATCAGCCCCAGCATTTT.

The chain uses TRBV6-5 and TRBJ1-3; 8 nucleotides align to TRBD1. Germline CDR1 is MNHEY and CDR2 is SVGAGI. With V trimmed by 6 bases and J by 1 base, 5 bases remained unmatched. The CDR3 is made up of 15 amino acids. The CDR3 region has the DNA TGTGCCAGCAGCTCCGGGACAGGATCTGGAAACACCATATATTTT. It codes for CASSSGTGSGNTIYF.

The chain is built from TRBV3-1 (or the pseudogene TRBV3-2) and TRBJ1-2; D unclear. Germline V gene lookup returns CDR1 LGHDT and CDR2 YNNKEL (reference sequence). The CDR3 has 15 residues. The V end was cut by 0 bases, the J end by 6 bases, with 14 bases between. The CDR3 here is CASSQDEAGFDGYTF. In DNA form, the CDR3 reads TGTGCCAGCAGCCAAGATGAGGCGGGTTTTGATGGCTACACCTTC.

The CDR3 spells CATLLGAAGGSYEQYF. The CDR3 DNA follows: TGTGCCACCCTCTTAGGGGCCGCAGGTGGCTCCTACGAGCAGTACTTC. This chain uses TRBV10-3 with TRBJ2-7; D perhaps matches TRBD1 (5 bases). In germline, CDR1 is ENHRY, CDR2 SYGVKD. There are 16 residues in the CDR3. V lost 10 bases, J lost 0 bases, and 22 bases lay in between.

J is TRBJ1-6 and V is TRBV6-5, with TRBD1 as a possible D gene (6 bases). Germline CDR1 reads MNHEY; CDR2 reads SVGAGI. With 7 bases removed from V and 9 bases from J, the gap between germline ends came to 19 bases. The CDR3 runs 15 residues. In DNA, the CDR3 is TGTGCCAGCAATTCACCTCAGGGGTTTCGTTCACCCCTCCACTTT. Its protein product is CASNSPQGFRSPLHF.

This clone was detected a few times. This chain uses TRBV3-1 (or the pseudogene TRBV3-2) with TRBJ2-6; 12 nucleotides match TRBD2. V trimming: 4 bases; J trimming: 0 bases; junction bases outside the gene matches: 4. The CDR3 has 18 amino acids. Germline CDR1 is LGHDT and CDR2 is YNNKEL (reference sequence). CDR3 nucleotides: TGTGCCAGCAGCCTGGGACTAGCGGGTAACTCTGGGGCCAACGTCCTGACTTTC. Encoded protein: CASSLGLAGNSGANVLTF.

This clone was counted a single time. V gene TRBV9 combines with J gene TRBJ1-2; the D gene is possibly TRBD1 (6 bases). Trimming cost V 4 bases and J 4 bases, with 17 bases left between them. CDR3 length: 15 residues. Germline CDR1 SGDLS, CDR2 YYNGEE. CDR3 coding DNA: TGTGCCAGCAGCCCCCAACAGGGTTACGGCTATGGCTACACCTTC. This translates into CASSPQQGYGYGYTF.

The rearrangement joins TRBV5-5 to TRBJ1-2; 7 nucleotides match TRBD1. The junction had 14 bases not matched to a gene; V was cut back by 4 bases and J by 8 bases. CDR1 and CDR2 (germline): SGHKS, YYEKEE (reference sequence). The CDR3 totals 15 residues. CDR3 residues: CASSPHPTGAGGYTF. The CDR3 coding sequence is TGTGCCAGCAGCCCGCACCCCACAGGGGCGGGAGGCTACACCTTC. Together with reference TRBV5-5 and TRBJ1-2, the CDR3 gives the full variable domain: DAGVTQSPTHLIKTRGQQVTLRCSPISGHKSVSWYQQVLGQGPQFIFQYYEKEERGRGNFPDRFSARQFPNYSSELNVNALLLGDSALYLCASSPHPTGAGGYTFGSGTRLTVV.

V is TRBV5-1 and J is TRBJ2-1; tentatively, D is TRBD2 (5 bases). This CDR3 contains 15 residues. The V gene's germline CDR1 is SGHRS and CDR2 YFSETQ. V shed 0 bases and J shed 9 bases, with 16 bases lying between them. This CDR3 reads CASSLGGFTAGEQFF. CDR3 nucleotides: TGCGCCAGCAGCTTGGGGGGATTTACGGCGGGTGAGCAGTTCTTC.

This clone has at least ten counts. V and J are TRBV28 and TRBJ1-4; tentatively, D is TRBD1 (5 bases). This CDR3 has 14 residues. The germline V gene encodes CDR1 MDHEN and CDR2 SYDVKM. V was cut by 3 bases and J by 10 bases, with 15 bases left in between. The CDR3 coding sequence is TGTGCCAGCAGTTTCGGAGGGACTGGCGGAAAACTGTTTTTT. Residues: CASSFGGTGGKLFF.

CDR3 coding DNA: TGTGCCAGCAGTGAATTCGGCAGCGGCTACCAAGAGACCCAGTACTTC. Its protein is CASSEFGSGYQETQYF. This rearrangement joins TRBV25-1 to TRBJ2-5; TRBD2 is a possible D gene (5 bases). Germline V gives CDR1 MGHDK, CDR2 SYGVNS. The CDR3 is 16 amino acids. V lost 1 base, J lost 0 bases, and 12 bases lay in between.

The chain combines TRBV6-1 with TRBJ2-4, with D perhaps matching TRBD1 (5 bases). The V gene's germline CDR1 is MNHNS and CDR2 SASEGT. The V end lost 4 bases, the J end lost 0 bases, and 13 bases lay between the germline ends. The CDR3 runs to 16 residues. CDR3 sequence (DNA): TGTGCCAGCAGTGTGCCCGGCACAGGAGCCAAAAACATTCAGTACTTC. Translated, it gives CASSVPGTGAKNIQYF.

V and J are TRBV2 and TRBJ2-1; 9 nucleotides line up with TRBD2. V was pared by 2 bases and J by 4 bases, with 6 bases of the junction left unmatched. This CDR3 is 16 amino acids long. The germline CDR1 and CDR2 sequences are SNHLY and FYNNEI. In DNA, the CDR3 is TGTGCCAGCAGTGAATTCACTAGCGGGCTTTACAATGAGCAGTTCTTC. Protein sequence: CASSEFTSGLYNEQFF.

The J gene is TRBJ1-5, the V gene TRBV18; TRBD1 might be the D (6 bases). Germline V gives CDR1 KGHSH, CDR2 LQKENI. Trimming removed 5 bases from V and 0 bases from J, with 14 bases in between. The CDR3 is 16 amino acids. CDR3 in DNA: TGTGCCAGCTCAGGCGGACAGCCGTATAGCAATCAGCCCCAGCATTTT. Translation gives CASSGGQPYSNQPQHF.

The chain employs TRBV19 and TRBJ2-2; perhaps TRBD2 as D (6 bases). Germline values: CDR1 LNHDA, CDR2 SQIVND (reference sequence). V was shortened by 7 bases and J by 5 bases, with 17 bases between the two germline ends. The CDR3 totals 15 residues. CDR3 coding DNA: TGTGCCAGTATCAAGGGCGGGGCCGGGACCGGGGAGCTGTTTTTT. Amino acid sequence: CASIKGGAGTGELFF.

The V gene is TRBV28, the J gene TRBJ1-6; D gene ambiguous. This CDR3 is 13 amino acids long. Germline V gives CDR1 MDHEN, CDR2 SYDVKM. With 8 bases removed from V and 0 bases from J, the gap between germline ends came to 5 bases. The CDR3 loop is CASGSSYNSPLHF. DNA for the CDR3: TGTGCCAGCGGCAGCTCCTATAATTCACCCCTCCACTTT.

The CDR3 DNA follows: TGTGCCAGCAGTTCCGGGACTATCTACGAGCAGTTCTTC. Protein: CASSSGTIYEQFF. The chain recombines TRBV12-3 or TRBV12-4 with TRBJ2-1; 7 bases agree with TRBD2. The trim removed 4 bases at V and 10 bases at J, leaving 7 bases unmatched. This CDR3 region has 13 residues.

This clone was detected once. Written as DNA, the CDR3 is TGTGCCAGCAGCTCGAGCGGGGGATACAGCTCCTACGAGCAGTACTTC. Amino acids: CASSSSGGYSSYEQYF. J is TRBJ2-7 and V is TRBV7-9; the match to TRBD2 covers 8 bases. The CDR3 spans 16 residues. Unmatched junction bases numbered 8, after V lost 4 bases and J lost 0 bases. CDR1 and CDR2 from the germline V gene are SEHNR and FQNEAQ (reference sequence).

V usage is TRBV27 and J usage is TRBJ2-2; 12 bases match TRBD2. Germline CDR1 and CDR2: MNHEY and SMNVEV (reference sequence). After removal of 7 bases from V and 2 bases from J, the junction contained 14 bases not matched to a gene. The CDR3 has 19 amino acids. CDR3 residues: CASTILAGGRGPNTGELFF. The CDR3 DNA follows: TGTGCCAGCACCATACTAGCGGGGGGTCGGGGACCCAACACCGGGGAGCTGTTTTTT.

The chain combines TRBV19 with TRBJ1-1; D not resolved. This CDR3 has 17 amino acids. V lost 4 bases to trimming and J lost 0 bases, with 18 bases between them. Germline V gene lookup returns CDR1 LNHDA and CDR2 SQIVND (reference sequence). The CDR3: CASSTGPWRSMNTEAFF. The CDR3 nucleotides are TGTGCCAGTAGTACCGGCCCCTGGAGAAGTATGAACACTGAAGCTTTCTTT.

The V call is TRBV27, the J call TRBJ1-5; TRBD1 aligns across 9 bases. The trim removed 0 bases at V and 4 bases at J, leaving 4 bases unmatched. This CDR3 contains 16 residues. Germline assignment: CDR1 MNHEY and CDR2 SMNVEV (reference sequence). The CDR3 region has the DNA TGTGCCAGCAGTTTATCGACTGGGACAGGGAATCAGCCCCAGCATTTT. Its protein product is CASSLSTGTGNQPQHF.